The source of this TCR beta chain is a study of cytomegalovirus exposure and HLA in healthy donors. Findings and limits, study-wide: High specificity and sensitivity for cytomegalovirus status were reported for the classifier. The finding came from a later analysis; first-cohort TCR clusters tended to co-occur in the 130 or so validation repertoires.

In the case of this clone: The antigen is undetermined.

Profiling relied on immunoSEQ multiplex PCR, and the TCRdb table lists in-frame clones only, not all of them. Of around 120,000 clones listed, approximately 90% are singletons. This CDR3 contains 16 residues. CDR1 is SGHRS and CDR2 is YFSETQ in the germline V gene. V gave up 4 bases and J gave up 0 bases, with 17 bases separating them. Input material: PBMCs. The source is a young woman in good health and CMV-seropositive. The chain uses TRBV5-1 and TRBJ2-7; D perhaps matches TRBD1 (6 bases). The CDR3 DNA follows: TGCGCCAGCAGCCCGGACAGCGGCCACCTCTCCTACGAGCAGTACTTC. Its protein is CASSPDSGHLSYEQYF.